The text below deals with one TCR beta chain. Its antigen is unidentified. This record comes from a study of T cell responses to AZD1222 COVID-19 vaccine. Study background: Some second doses came at about 4 weeks and others at about 12 weeks; these were pooled.

The study's findings and limits: Distributed over spike, vaccine-associated CD4 TCRs predominated at 160-218 and 743-854. Seropositive status at baseline applied to only 6 or 7 AZD1222 recipients. Clonal diversity was possibly underestimated, and white British individuals and females predominated among donors.

This CDR3 contains 12 residues. V lost 3 bases, J lost 5 bases, and 10 bases lay in between. Germline V lookup: CDR1 GTSNPN, CDR2 SVGIG (reference sequence). Measured with immunoSEQ multiplex PCR; TCRdb has only the in-frame clones, and not every one. The top ten hold roughly 6.6% of the sample, which has roughly 120,000 clones, around 94% seen once. The sample here was peripheral blood, taken on day 0 of AZD1222 vaccination. This TCR came from an adult in good health. The chain joins TRBV30 to TRBJ1-2; weak D call: TRBD1 (5 bases). CDR3 DNA: TGTGCCTGGAGCAGGCAGGGTTATGGCTACACCTTC. Translation gives CAWSRQGYGYTF.